One sample yielded the 25 T cell receptor beta chains listed below, sequenced in a study of CD8 T cells in Susac syndrome (dated by TCRdb to 2018 to 2020). Library construction relied on the immunoSEQ multiplex PCR assay. RNA was extracted using the RNeasy kit, and roughly 0.5 to 1 microgram was reverse transcribed with random hexamers. The public reads were quality trimmed at Q25 with fastp and then assembled into clones with MiXCR by TCRdb, keeping productive beta chains. Identical CDR3 proteins give one entry, which carries the most common genes and DNA. The sample yields 150,000 or so distinct CDR3 sequences; around 94% were counted once. The leading ten clones occupy around 0.15% of the sample. What was sequenced was CD4+ T cells from PBMCs. The receptors originated from a human donor in good health.

The rearrangement joins TRBV20-1 to TRBJ1-1, with TRBD1 identical over 8 bases. The germline V gene encodes CDR1 DFQATT and CDR2 SNEGSKA (reference sequence). The V segment lost 1 base and the J segment 5 bases; nucleotides outside the gene matches: 9. The CDR3 totals 15 residues. CDR3 in DNA: TGCAGTGCTAGAGCCCCAAGGACAGGGAGTACTGAAGCTTTCTTT. Translation gives CSARAPRTGSTEAFF.

The genes are TRBV6-2 or TRBV6-3 and TRBJ1-5; 10 bases map to TRBD1. Losses at the gene ends were 7 bases for V and 1 base for J; bases not matched to a gene: 4. Germline CDR1 MNHEY, CDR2 SVGEGT. The CDR3 is made up of 15 amino acids. CDR3 coding DNA: TGTGCCAGCACGTTGGGACAGGGGAGCAATCAGCCCCAGCATTTT. Translation: CASTLGQGSNQPQHF.

J is TRBJ1-4 and V is TRBV4-3; a possible D gene is TRBD1 (5 bases). Germline V CDR1 and CDR2: LGHNA, YSLEER. Trimming pared 4 bases from V and 8 bases from J, leaving 11 bases between. This CDR3 is built from 13 residues. The CDR3 protein is CASSLGPGEKLFF. Here the CDR3 DNA reads TGCGCCAGCAGCCTGGGACCGGGGGAAAAACTGTTTTTT.

The chain combines TRBV20-1 with TRBJ2-3, with 10 bases aligning to TRBD2. The CDR3 length is 14 residues. Germline lookup yields CDR1 DFQATT and CDR2 SNEGSKA (reference sequence). Trimming cost V 5 bases and J 3 bases; bases outside gene matches: 5. CDR3 DNA sequence: TGCAGTGCTGTCAGCGGGGGGGGGACAGATACGCAGTATTTT. Translated: CSAVSGGGTDTQYF.

The chain joins TRBV30 to TRBJ2-7; TRBD1 matches 7 bases. This CDR3 comprises 13 residues. CDR1 and CDR2 from the germline V gene are GTSNPN and SVGIG (reference sequence). Trimming cost V 0 bases and J 3 bases; bases outside gene matches: 2. The CDR3 DNA reads as TGTGCCTGGAGTGTTAACAGGGGCTACGAGCAGTACTTC. Translation: CAWSVNRGYEQYF.

This clonotype was picked up a small number of times. The chain joins TRBV29-1 to TRBJ2-7; 10 bases line up with TRBD2. V was clipped by 6 bases and J by 3 bases; unmatched bases: 5. Germline values: CDR1 SQVTM, CDR2 ANQGSEA. The CDR3 runs 13 residues. This chain's CDR3 is CSVERGGGYEQYF. CDR3 DNA sequence: TGCAGCGTGGAGCGGGGGGGCGGCTACGAGCAGTACTTC.

The gene calls are TRBV29-1 and TRBJ1-1; D gene unclear. Per the germline V gene, CDR1 is SQVTM and CDR2 is ANQGSEA. CDR3 size: 13 residues. Deletions cut 5 bases from V and 2 bases from J, with 12 bases between. CDR3 sequence: CSVSNPSNTEAFF. The CDR3 region has the DNA TGCAGCGTTTCCAACCCAAGTAACACTGAAGCTTTCTTT.

The J gene is TRBJ2-3, the V gene TRBV29-1; 9 bases agree with TRBD1. CDR1 and CDR2 (germline): SQVTM, ANQGSEA. The CDR3 loop spans 14 amino acids. Trimming removed 6 bases from V and 2 bases from J; junction bases left unmatched: 6. CDR3 region: CSVLRTGDTDTQYF. The CDR3 DNA is TGCAGCGTCCTTCGGACAGGGGACACAGATACGCAGTATTTT.

This chain connects TRBV14 to TRBJ2-1; TRBD2 agrees at 7 bases. This CDR3 spans 13 amino acids. The ends lost 2 bases at V and 15 bases at J; junction bases unmatched: 10. The germline V gene encodes CDR1 SGHDN and CDR2 FVKESK. CDR3 protein: CASSQNQAGRGFF. For the CDR3, the DNA is TGTGCCAGCAGCCAAAACCAAGCGGGGAGGGGGTTCTTC.

The chain uses TRBV3-1 and TRBJ2-2; D may be TRBD2 (5 bases). The length of the CDR3 is 14 residues. V was cut by 8 bases and J by 3 bases, with 13 bases left in between. CDR1 is LGHDT and CDR2 is YNNKEL in the germline V gene (reference sequence). The CDR3 spells CASESGLYTGELFF. CDR3 coding DNA: TGTGCCAGCGAAAGCGGCCTATACACCGGGGAGCTGTTTTTT.

This chain links TRBV7-2 with TRBJ2-5; D is uncertain. Germline V lookup: CDR1 SGHTA, CDR2 FQGNSA. The CDR3 has 13 amino acids. Trimming removed 5 bases at V and 4 bases at J, with 11 bases between. The CDR3 spells CASSTLVLETQYF. CDR3 coding DNA: TGTGCCAGCAGCACCTTAGTCCTAGAGACCCAGTACTTC.

The rearrangement links TRBV30 to TRBJ2-5; TRBD1 or TRBD2 may be the D gene (5 bases each). The germline V gene has CDR1 GTSNPN and CDR2 SVGIG (reference sequence). Trimming left V 5 bases short and J 2 bases short, with 12 bases between. This CDR3 is built from 13 residues. CDR3 amino acids: CAWSRGTQETQYF. CDR3 nucleotide sequence: TGTGCCTGGTCGAGGGGCACTCAAGAGACCCAGTACTTC.

The rearrangement uses TRBV7-9 and TRBJ2-3, with a possible D match to TRBD1 (6 bases). The V gene lost 2 bases and the J gene lost 3 bases, with 15 bases spanning the gap. The germline gives CDR1 SEHNR, CDR2 FQNEAQ (reference sequence). This CDR3 spans 16 amino acids. The DNA of the CDR3 is TGTGCCAGCAGCTTATCACAGGGCAGGAGAACAGATACGCAGTATTTT. This gives the protein CASSLSQGRRTDTQYF.

The rearrangement joins TRBV15 to TRBJ2-5; D remains unclear. V gave up 0 bases and J gave up 5 bases, with 4 bases separating them. This CDR3 is 12 amino acids long. Per germline, CDR1 LNHNV and CDR2 YYDKDF (reference sequence). The CDR3 region is CATSRDFETQYF. The CDR3 nucleotides are TGTGCCACCAGCAGAGATTTCGAGACCCAGTACTTC.

The chain recombines TRBV2 with TRBJ1-2; perhaps TRBD1 as D (6 bases). The V and J ends lost 6 bases and 8 bases respectively, with 22 bases between them. The CDR3 is 15 amino acids. Germline CDR1 SNHLY, CDR2 FYNNEI. Written as DNA, the CDR3 is TGTGCCAGCAGCATCACCCGGGACACGGCTGGGGGCTACACCTTC. This codes for CASSITRDTAGGYTF.

The chain links TRBV20-1 to TRBJ1-5; tentatively, D is TRBD1 (6 bases). Germline values: CDR1 DFQATT, CDR2 SNEGSKA (reference sequence). Trimming cost V 2 bases and J 3 bases, with 11 bases left between them. The CDR3 spans 14 residues. The CDR3 spells CSARMGADNQPQHF. The CDR3 region has the DNA TGCAGTGCTAGAATGGGGGCTGACAATCAGCCCCAGCATTTT.

The gene calls are TRBV7-3 and TRBJ2-3, with unresolved D. Germline V CDR1 and CDR2: SGHTA, FQGTGA. Trimming removed 1 base from V and 4 bases from J, with 9 bases in between. This CDR3 is 14 amino acids long. For the CDR3, the DNA is TGTGCCAGCAGCTTAAATAGCCTCTCAGATACGCAGTATTTT. Amino acids: CASSLNSLSDTQYF. Full variable domain (remainder filled in from reference TRBV7-3 and TRBJ2-3): GAGVSQTPSNKVTEKGKYVELRCDPISGHTALYWYRQSLGQGPEFLIYFQGTGAADDSGLPNDRFFAVRPEGSVSTLKIQRTERGDSAVYLCASSLNSLSDTQYFGPGTRLTVL.

The chain joins TRBV3-1 to TRBJ1-1; no clear D gene. Germline loops: CDR1 LGHDT, CDR2 YNNKEL (reference sequence). This CDR3 is built from 14 residues. Deletions cut 1 base from V and 4 bases from J, with 10 bases between. CDR3 amino acids: CASSQGPDSTEAFF. DNA of the CDR3: TGTGCCAGCAGCCAAGGCCCGGATAGCACTGAAGCTTTCTTT.

V usage is TRBV24-1 and J usage is TRBJ2-7; the D gene is possibly TRBD1 (5 bases). CDR3 length: 17 amino acids. V was pared by 5 bases and J by 4 bases, with 23 bases between. Looked up from germline, CDR1 is KGHDR and CDR2 is SFDVKD. The CDR3 loop reads CATSATDGAGGRYEQYF. CDR3 sequence (DNA): TGTGCCACCAGTGCGACAGATGGGGCAGGTGGACGATACGAGCAGTACTTC.

The chain is built from TRBV5-1 and TRBJ2-3; D might be TRBD2 (6 bases). V lost 4 bases and J lost 8, with 17 bases in between. CDR1 and CDR2 (germline): SGHRS, YFSETQ. The CDR3 covers 14 residues. The CDR3, as DNA: TGCGCCAGCAGCGAGGGCCAGCTCGGGGGTACGCAGTATTTT. Its protein is CASSEGQLGGTQYF.

The chain links TRBV7-3 to TRBJ1-1; D possibly corresponds to TRBD1 (6 bases). CDR1 is SGHTA and CDR2 is FQGTGA in the germline V gene. V was cut by 4 bases and J by 1 base, with 10 bases left in between. The CDR3 consists of 14 residues. The CDR3, as DNA: TGTGCCAGCAGCTCGGGACAACCGAACACTGAAGCTTTCTTT. Encoded protein: CASSSGQPNTEAFF.

The chain uses TRBV9 and TRBJ2-5; D possibly uses TRBD1 or TRBD2 (5 bases each). CDR1 is SGDLS and CDR2 is YYNGEE in the germline V gene. This CDR3 has 15 residues. V gave up 8 bases and J gave up 3 bases, with 20 bases separating them. The CDR3 is CASSKSGAEKETQYF. In nucleotides, the CDR3 is TGTGCCAGTAGCAAGTCCGGGGCAGAGAAAGAGACCCAGTACTTC.

The rearrangement uses TRBV15 and TRBJ1-1; D gene ambiguous. The V end was cut by 0 bases, the J end by 1 base, with 12 bases between. The CDR3 sequence is 16 residues long. Germline V CDR1 and CDR2: LNHNV, YYDKDF (reference sequence). CDR3 amino acids: CATSRDHGRTNTEAFF. The CDR3 DNA reads as TGTGCCACCAGCAGAGATCACGGCAGGACGAACACTGAAGCTTTCTTT.

This clonotype was seen more than once but under ten times. The V call is TRBV29-1, the J call TRBJ2-7; 9 bases are shared with TRBD2. CDR1 and CDR2 (germline): SQVTM, ANQGSEA. Trimming removed 7 bases from V and 5 bases from J; junction bases left unmatched: 6. There are 12 residues in the CDR3. The chain's CDR3 is CSARGGGDEQYF. CDR3 nucleotide sequence: TGCAGCGCGCGGGGGGGCGGAGACGAGCAGTACTTC.

The chain is built from TRBV2 and TRBJ2-2; D unclear. The CDR3 spans 11 residues. Trimming cost V 7 bases and J 4 bases, with 4 bases left between them. CDR1 and CDR2 from the germline V gene are SNHLY and FYNNEI. As DNA, the CDR3 is TGTGCCAGCAAGGGCACCGGGGAGCTGTTTTTT. It yields the protein CASKGTGELFF.